This entry lists 10 T cell receptor beta chains sequenced from one sample in a study of T cells in Graves' hyperthyroidism and ophthalmopathy. Using RNA transcripts as the source, TCR beta CDR3 regions were amplified. The study used the HTBI primer set for a first-round RT-PCR of the TCR CDR3. TCRdb re-analysed the multiplex PCR reads in MiXCR, keeping a single row per CDR3 protein. The profile shows more than 100,000 distinct CDR3 sequences, 40% to 50% of them singletons. The sample taken for sequencing was blood. Every receptor here comes from a man aged 35 to 55 with Graves' hyperthyroidism.

This clonotype was recorded many times. Just one base apart from a much larger clone, this may be a read error. The chain uses TRBV29-1 and TRBJ1-4, with a tentative D call TRBD1 (5 bases). Germline CDR1 is SQVTM and CDR2 is ANQGSEA. Trimming pared 7 bases from V and 4 bases from J, leaving 13 bases between. The CDR3 consists of 13 residues. Here the CDR3 reads CSGRGTVNEKLFF. DNA of the CDR3: TGCAGCGGCCGGGGCACTGTTAATGAAAAACTGTTTTTT.

In its sample, this clonotype was seen a few times. Being one base from a much bigger clone, this may be a read error. The chain has TRBV7-9 and TRBJ1-1; D unresolved. The CDR3 runs 14 residues. CDR1 SEHNR and CDR2 FQNEAQ come from the germline V gene (reference sequence). CDR3 in DNA: TGTGCCAGCAGCTCTCAAGGACTGAACACTGAAGCTTGCTTT. The encoded protein is CASSSQGLNTEACF.

Ten or more counts support this clonotype. V usage is TRBV7-2 and J usage is TRBJ2-1; 9 nucleotides match TRBD1. Trimming took 4 bases from V and 2 from J; bases not matched to a gene: 3. The CDR3 is 15 amino acids. CDR1 and CDR2 from the germline V gene are SGHTA and FQGNSA. CDR3 region: CASSSRQGAYNEQFF. CDR3 sequence (DNA): TGTGCCAGCAGCTCCAGACAGGGGGCCTACAATGAGCAGTTCTTC.

This clonotype was seen ten or more times. The rearrangement uses TRBV5-1 and TRBJ1-4, with TRBD1 matching over 7 bases. V dropped 5 bases and J dropped 8; count of bases not matched to a gene: 9. There are 14 residues in the CDR3. Germline V gives CDR1 SGHRS, CDR2 YFSETQ. The chain's CDR3 is CASREAGGGEKLFF. CDR3 bases: TGCGCCAGCAGAGAAGCAGGGGGAGGAGAAAAACTGTTTTTT.

This clonotype has ten or more counts. V gene TRBV19 combines with J gene TRBJ1-2, with 9 bases fitting TRBD1. This CDR3 contains 12 residues. After removal of 6 bases from V and 9 bases from J, the junction contained 5 bases not matched to a gene. CDR1 is LNHDA, CDR2 SQIVND, per germline (reference sequence). In DNA, the CDR3 is TGTGCCAGTAGGCCGGGACAGGGAAGCTACACCTTC. Residues: CASRPGQGSYTF.

Note on this clonotype: This could be a read error, since a much larger clone is one nucleotide away. The chain carries TRBV20-1 and TRBJ2-1, with 10 nucleotides matching TRBD2. The CDR3 spans 16 residues. The germline gives CDR1 DFQATT, CDR2 SNEGSKA (reference sequence). Trimming at V came to 8 bases and at J to 12 bases, leaving 22 bases not matched to a gene. In DNA form, the CDR3 reads TGCAGTCCGAGTAACACACTAGCGGGACTCCTCCAAGGGCAGTTCTTC. This codes for CSPSNTLAGLLQGQFF.

This clonotype was counted a few times. The chain has TRBV4-1 and TRBJ2-6, with D possibly matching TRBD2 (5 bases). The CDR3 is 18 residues long. Trimming cost V 1 base and J 0 bases, with 13 bases left between them. Germline V gene sequence: CDR1 MGHRA, CDR2 YSYEKL. CDR3 in DNA: TGCGCCAGCAGCCAAGGGAGCGGTCAGATCTCTGGGGCCAACGTCCTGACTTTC. This translates into CASSQGSGQISGANVLTF.

On this clonotype: A much larger clone lies a single base off, so this may be a read error. The chain recombines TRBV6-5 with TRBJ2-1; D is possibly TRBD1 (5 bases). Germline V gives CDR1 MNHEY, CDR2 SVGAGI. The germline V and J ends were trimmed by 6 bases and 4 bases, with 13 bases remaining between them. CDR3 length: 14 residues. The CDR3 nucleotides are TGTGCCAGCAGCCTGGCTAGGGGATACAATGAGCAGTTCTTC. This codes for CASSLARGYNEQFF.

V and J are TRBV2 and TRBJ2-3, with D perhaps matching TRBD1 (6 bases). CDR1 and CDR2 (germline): SNHLY, FYNNEI. This CDR3 region has 14 residues. V was trimmed by 6 bases and J by 9 bases, leaving 19 bases between them. CDR3 bases: TGTGCCAGCAGAGAAACAGATCAGCAGGGGACGCAGTATTTT. Translated, it gives CASRETDQQGTQYF.

The chain recombines TRBV20-1 with TRBJ2-7, with D perhaps TRBD1 or TRBD2 (6 bases each). Germline V gene lookup returns CDR1 DFQATT and CDR2 SNEGSKA (reference sequence). This CDR3 contains 14 residues. V was shortened by 1 base and J by 2 bases, with 12 bases between the two germline ends. The CDR3 DNA sequence: TGCAGTGCTAGAGCTGAGGGGGGAACCTACGAGCAGTACTTC. Translated: CSARAEGGTYEQYF.